The entry that follows covers one T cell receptor (beta chain) sequence. The data stem from a study of blood T cell repertoires in COVID-19. The wider study: Specimens from acute and convalescent COVID-19 originated in the United States, Italy and Spain. In each case, the material was cDNA or gDNA derived from T cells, B-cell-depleted T cells, or PBMCs.

In the original processing: Nucleated cell number was recorded as an estimate derived from reference gene primer amplification. Produced via immunoSEQ multiplex PCR; TCRdb's table is partial and in-frame only. V and J calls and clone size are copied from that table; D and trimming were computed from the DNA. The data hold over 100,000 clones, with about nine tenths observed a single time. V was trimmed by 0 bases and J by 4 bases, leaving 11 bases between them. CDR1 is SGHNT and CDR2 is YYREEE in the germline V gene (reference sequence). The CDR3 runs to 15 residues. The sequence was obtained from a human donor in a cohort sampled during active COVID-19. The sequenced sample consisted of peripheral blood. The chain uses TRBV5-4 and TRBJ2-1; maybe TRBD2 (6 bases). CDR3 protein: CASSLGAGRYNEQFF. The CDR3 DNA follows: TGTGCCAGCAGCTTGGGTGCGGGACGGTACAATGAGCAGTTCTTC.